The clone carrying this T cell receptor beta chain was counted a few times. Antigen specificity is unknown. This sample stems from a study of blood T cells in healthy people across ages. Notes on the study in general: Long-lived and aged donors differed, with more naive CD4+ cells and higher diversity in the long-lived.

Germline V gives CDR1 KGHSH, CDR2 LQKENI. The length of the CDR3 is 11 residues. The V gene end was trimmed by 3 bases and the J gene end by 11 bases; junction bases not matched to a gene: 0. For the second PCR, which ran for roughly 7 to 11 cycles, a sample-barcoded 5' primer and a J-beta primer mix were used. Per-sample output comprised a minimum of 2.5 million paired-end reads containing CDR3. TCRdb re-analysed the 5' RACE reads in MiXCR, keeping a single row per CDR3 protein. The sample records some 320,000 distinct CDR3 sequences, 25% to 30% being singletons. The source is a woman aged 70 to 79 in good health. The sample was blood. J is TRBJ2-3 and V is TRBV18; TRBD1 matches at 9 bases. The CDR3 DNA is TGTGCCAGCTCACCGGACAGGGGGCAGTATTTT. As protein: CASSPDRGQYF.